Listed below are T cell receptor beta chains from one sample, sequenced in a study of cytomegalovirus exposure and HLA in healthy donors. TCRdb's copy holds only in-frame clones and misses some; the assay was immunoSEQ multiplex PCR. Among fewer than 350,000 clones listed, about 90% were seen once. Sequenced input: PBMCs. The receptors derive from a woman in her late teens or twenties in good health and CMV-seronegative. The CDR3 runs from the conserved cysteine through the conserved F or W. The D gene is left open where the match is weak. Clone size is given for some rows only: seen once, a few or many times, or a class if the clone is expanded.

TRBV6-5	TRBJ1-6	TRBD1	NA	CASSYGRGQGSPLHF	TGTGCCAGCAGTTACGGACGGGGACAGGGATCACCCCTCCACTTT
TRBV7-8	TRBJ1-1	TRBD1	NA	CASSTRDRVLNTEAFF	TGTGCCAGCAGCACCCGGGACAGGGTGTTGAACACTGAAGCTTTCTTT
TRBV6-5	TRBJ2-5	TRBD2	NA	CASSYQTSGYQETQYF	TGTGCCAGCAGTTACCAGACTAGCGGGTATCAAGAGACCCAGTACTTC
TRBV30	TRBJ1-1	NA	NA	CAARRTVNTEAFF	TGTGCCGCACGGAGGACGGTGAACACTGAAGCTTTCTTT
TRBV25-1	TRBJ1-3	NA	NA	CASSRDTAGNTIYF	TGTGCCAGCAGTAGGGACACCGCTGGAAACACCATATATTTT
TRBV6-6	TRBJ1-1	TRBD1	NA	CASSLQGASTEAFF	TGTGCCAGCAGTCTACAGGGGGCGAGCACTGAAGCTTTCTTT
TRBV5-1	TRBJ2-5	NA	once	CASRRSVEGRETQYF	TGCGCCAGCAGGCGGAGTGTCGAGGGTCGGGAGACCCAGTACTTC
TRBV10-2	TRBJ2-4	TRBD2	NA	CASSSRGGVAKNIQYF	TGCGCCAGCAGTTCTCGCGGGGGGGTAGCCAAAAACATTCAGTACTTC
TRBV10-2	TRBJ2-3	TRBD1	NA	CASSSTGGTDTQYF	TGCGCCAGCAGTTCGACAGGGGGCACAGATACGCAGTATTTT
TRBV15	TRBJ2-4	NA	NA	CATSKYEGVAKNIQYF	TGTGCCACCAGCAAGTACGAGGGGGTCGCCAAAAACATTCAGTACTTC
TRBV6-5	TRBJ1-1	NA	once	CASSYTGDREAFF	TGTGCCAGCAGTTACACCGGCGACAGAGAAGCTTTCTTT
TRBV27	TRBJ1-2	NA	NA	CASSFRTWGYGYTF	TGTGCCAGCAGCTTTCGGACATGGGGCTATGGCTACACCTTC
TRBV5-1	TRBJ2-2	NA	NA	CASTPGGNTGELFF	TGCGCCAGTACCCCGGGGGGCAACACCGGGGAGCTGTTTTTT
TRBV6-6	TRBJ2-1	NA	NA	CASRGQVNEQFF	TGTGCCAGCAGAGGACAAGTCAATGAGCAGTTCTTC
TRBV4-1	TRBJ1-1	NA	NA	CASSQGYEGTEAFF	TGCGCCAGCAGCCAAGGGTATGAGGGCACTGAAGCTTTCTTT
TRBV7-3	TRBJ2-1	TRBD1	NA	CASSLLGQGYNEQFF	TGTGCCAGCAGCTTGTTGGGACAGGGGTACAATGAGCAGTTCTTC
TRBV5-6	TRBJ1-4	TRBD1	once	CASSLGTGEKLFF	TGTGCCAGCAGCCTCGGGACAGGTGAAAAACTGTTTTTT
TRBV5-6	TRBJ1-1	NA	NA	CASSFGQNTEAFF	TGTGCCAGCAGCTTCGGACAAAACACTGAAGCTTTCTTT
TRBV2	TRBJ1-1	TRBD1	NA	CASSGGQGDTEAFF	TGTGCCAGCAGTGGGGGACAGGGGGACACTGAAGCTTTCTTT
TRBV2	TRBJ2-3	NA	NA	CASRTSYQYF	TGTGCCAGCAGGACATCATATCAGTATTTT